The rows below give T cell receptor beta chains drawn from one sample of a study of T-cell memory formation after mild COVID-19. TCRdb reprocessed the 5' RACE reads via MiXCR and lists one record per CDR3 protein. This table holds about 560,000 distinct CDR3 sequences, around 16% found once. The sequenced sample consisted of PBMCs or a T cell subset sorted from them (not recorded which). Receptor source: an adult woman who had mild COVID-19 (a few samples of this study predate the infection). Cell type and time point are not known. Each CDR3 is given with its conserved first and last residue. A D gene is named only where the DNA matches it firmly. Only some rows state a clone size, as once, few, many or a class for expanded clones.

J | V | size | D | CDR3 | DNA
TRBJ2-7 | TRBV6-6 | few | TRBD1 | CASSLTGQGNYEQYF | TGTGCCAGCAGTTTAACGGGACAGGGGAATTACGAGCAGTACTTC
TRBJ2-1 | TRBV18 | few | TRBD2 | CASSPEASGGYNEQFF | TGTGCCAGCTCACCCGAGGCTAGCGGGGGGTACAATGAGCAGTTCTTC
TRBJ2-2 | TRBV3-1 | . | TRBD2 | CASSRPGTTNTGELFF | TGTGCCAGCAGCAGACCCGGGACTACAAACACCGGGGAGCTGTTTTTT
TRBJ2-5 | TRBV29-1 | few | TRBD1 | CSVSGTGALETQYF | TGCAGCGTATCCGGGACAGGGGCGTTGGAGACCCAGTACTTC
TRBJ2-3 | TRBV7-6 | few | . | CASSLSRVRDTQYF | TGTGCCAGCAGCTTAAGTCGAGTTCGAGATACGCAGTATTTT
TRBJ1-1 | TRBV7-8 | few | . | CASSLLTGTVDTEAFF | TGTGCCAGCAGTCTCCTTACCGGGACCGTGGACACTGAAGCTTTCTTT
TRBJ2-1 | TRBV11-2 | . | TRBD2 | CASSVAVREVYNEQFF | TGTGCCAGCAGCGTAGCGGTTCGGGAGGTCTACAATGAGCAGTTCTTC
TRBJ2-5 | TRBV4-1 | many | TRBD2 | CASSQGLAGGWETQYF | TGCGCCAGCAGCCAGGGACTAGCGGGGGGATGGGAGACCCAGTACTTC
TRBJ1-2 | TRBV11-2 | . | . | CASSSFQPLYGYTF | TGTGCCAGCAGCTCATTTCAGCCTCTCTATGGCTACACCTTC
TRBJ2-7 | TRBV7-8 | once | TRBD2 | CASSLALAGGTYEQYF | TGTGCCAGCAGCTTAGCTTTGGCGGGGGGGACCTACGAGCAGTACTTC
TRBJ1-1 | TRBV6-5 | . | . | CASSYRQSSEAFF | TGTGCCAGCAGTTACCGTCAAAGTTCTGAAGCTTTCTTT
TRBJ2-1 | TRBV11-2 | few | TRBD2 | CASSLASGVGNEQFF | TGTGCCAGCAGCTTAGCTAGCGGGGTTGGCAATGAGCAGTTCTTC
TRBJ2-7 | TRBV5-1 | few | TRBD1 | CASSPRQGGDEQYF | TGCGCCAGCAGCCCGCGACAGGGTGGCGACGAGCAGTACTTC
TRBJ2-7 | TRBV18 | . | . | CASTLYGNPYEQYF | TGTGCCAGCACCCTCTATGGTAATCCCTACGAGCAGTACTTC
TRBJ2-1 | TRBV7-9 | . | TRBD1 | CASSFRDRGLVGLADNEQFF | TGTGCCAGCAGCTTCCGGGACAGGGGGCTCGTGGGACTAGCAGACAATGAGCAGTTCTTC
TRBJ1-1 | TRBV7-9 | many | . | CASSSPGGTEAFF | TGTGCCAGCAGTTCCCCTGGAGGCACTGAAGCTTTCTTT
TRBJ2-5 | TRBV12-3/TRBV12-4 | many | . | CASSLSGGKETQYF | TGTGCCAGCAGTTTGTCGGGGGGCAAAGAGACCCAGTACTTC
TRBJ2-5 | TRBV12-3/TRBV12-4 | . | . | CASSLIGETQYF | TGTGCCAGCAGTCTCATAGGGGAGACCCAGTACTTC
TRBJ2-1 | TRBV6-5 | few | . | CASSYDSGSYNEQFF | TGTGCCAGCAGTTACGACAGTGGGTCCTACAATGAGCAGTTCTTC
TRBJ2-7 | TRBV12-3/TRBV12-4 | few | TRBD2 | CASSHSGGSYEQYF | TGTGCCAGCAGTCATAGCGGGGGGTCCTACGAGCAGTACTTC
TRBJ2-2 | TRBV30 | . | TRBD1 | CAWSVRGRAGELFF | TGTGCCTGGAGTGTAAGGGGGCGCGCTGGGGAGCTGTTTTTT
TRBJ2-3 | TRBV6-5 | few | TRBD2 | CASSSGLAAPHDTQYF | TGTGCCAGCAGTAGCGGACTAGCTGCACCACACGATACGCAGTATTTT
TRBJ1-5 | TRBV5-5 | . | . | CASSLDPAGGYQPQHF | TGTGCCAGCAGCTTGGACCCCGCGGGCGGGTATCAGCCCCAGCATTTT
TRBJ2-6 | TRBV13 | few | . | CASSTSLSGANVLTF | TGTGCCAGCAGCACTAGTCTCTCTGGGGCCAACGTCCTGACTTTC
TRBJ2-3 | TRBV19 | . | . | CASRLSAPGTDTQYF | TGTGCCAGCCGGCTCTCAGCTCCGGGCACAGATACGCAGTATTTT
TRBJ2-1 | TRBV12-3/TRBV12-4 | . | . | CASSSMGAEYNEQFF | TGTGCCAGCAGTTCTATGGGCGCCGAATACAATGAGCAGTTCTTC
TRBJ2-3 | TRBV7-2 | few | . | CASSPVGTWADTQYF | TGTGCCAGCAGCCCAGTTGGGACCTGGGCAGATACGCAGTATTTT
TRBJ1-5 | TRBV5-1 | . | . | CASSLVPGGGQPQHF | TGCGCCAGCAGCTTGGTTCCGGGAGGCGGGCAGCCCCAGCATTTT
TRBJ2-3 | TRBV7-9 | few | . | CASILEGRSTDTQYF | TGTGCCAGCATCCTGGAGGGACGGAGCACAGATACGCAGTATTTT
TRBJ2-2 | TRBV5-1 | . | TRBD1 | CASSFGQGDGGELFF | TGCGCCAGCAGCTTCGGCCAGGGGGACGGCGGGGAGCTGTTTTTT
TRBJ1-2 | TRBV6-5 | . | . | CASSYGASSFYGYTF | TGTGCCAGCAGTTACGGGGCCAGCTCCTTCTATGGCTACACCTTC
TRBJ2-1 | TRBV27 | . | . | CASSPSGASSYNEQFF | TGTGCCAGCAGTCCCTCAGGGGCTAGCTCCTACAATGAGCAGTTCTTC
TRBJ2-7 | TRBV5-6 | few | . | CASALESLLPYEQYF | TGTGCCAGCGCTTTGGAGAGTCTTCTACCCTACGAGCAGTACTTC
TRBJ2-1 | TRBV7-3 | . | TRBD1 | CASSSIGQGGKDEQFF | TGTGCCAGCAGCTCCATCGGACAGGGGGGTAAGGATGAGCAGTTCTTC
TRBJ2-2 | TRBV5-1 | few | . | CASSLEPPGTANIGELFF | TGCGCCAGCAGCTTGGAGCCTCCCGGGACCGCGAACATCGGGGAGCTGTTTTTT
TRBJ2-1 | TRBV19 | . | . | CASSMGGNEQFF | TGTGCCAGTAGTATGGGAGGCAATGAGCAGTTCTTC
TRBJ2-7 | TRBV6-2/TRBV6-3 | . | . | CASSYSSEQYF | TGTGCCAGCAGTTACTCGTCCGAGCAGTACTTC
TRBJ2-7 | TRBV9 | few | . | CASSVDRYSYEQYF | TGTGCCAGCAGCGTAGACAGATACTCCTACGAGCAGTACTTC
TRBJ2-2 | TRBV14 | few | TRBD2 | CASSPQAGVENTGELFF | TGTGCCAGCAGCCCTCAAGCGGGAGTGGAGAACACCGGGGAGCTGTTTTTT
TRBJ1-5 | TRBV12-3/TRBV12-4 | many | TRBD1 | CASSLDRGDRQPQHF | TGTGCCAGCAGTCTCGACAGGGGTGATCGTCAGCCCCAGCATTTT
TRBJ1-1 | TRBV3-1 | few | TRBD1 | CASSQSPPTDRSTEAFF | TGTGCCAGCAGCCAAAGCCCTCCCACGGACAGGTCCACTGAAGCTTTCTTT
TRBJ1-2 | TRBV20-1 | . | . | CSASNAGNYGYTF | TGCAGCGCCTCCAACGCAGGGAACTATGGCTACACCTTC
TRBJ2-3 | TRBV5-1 | . | . | CASSQGRAYTDTQYF | TGCGCCAGCAGCCAGGGACGGGCGTACACAGATACGCAGTATTTT